This T cell receptor (beta chain) is from a study of blood T cell repertoires in COVID-19. Background on the study: Acute and convalescent COVID-19 samples came from the United States, Italy and Spain.

The germline V gene has CDR1 KGHDR and CDR2 SFDVKD. The V end lost 5 bases, the J end lost 3 bases, and 10 bases lay between the germline ends. CDR3 length: 14 amino acids. Repertoires were generated with immunoSEQ multiplex PCR, while TCRdb's copy carries only in-frame clones and drops some. Of approximately 320,000 clones in the sample, more than 75% were seen once. The sequence was collected from a man between 60 and 70 years old who had recovered from COVID-19. The chain joins TRBV24-1 to TRBJ1-5, with D perhaps TRBD1 (6 bases). Sequenced material: PBMCs or T cells enriched from blood (not recorded which). The CDR3 DNA reads TGTGCCACCAGTGTTGGGGGCACCAATCAGCCCCAGCATTTT. Protein product: CATSVGGTNQPQHF.